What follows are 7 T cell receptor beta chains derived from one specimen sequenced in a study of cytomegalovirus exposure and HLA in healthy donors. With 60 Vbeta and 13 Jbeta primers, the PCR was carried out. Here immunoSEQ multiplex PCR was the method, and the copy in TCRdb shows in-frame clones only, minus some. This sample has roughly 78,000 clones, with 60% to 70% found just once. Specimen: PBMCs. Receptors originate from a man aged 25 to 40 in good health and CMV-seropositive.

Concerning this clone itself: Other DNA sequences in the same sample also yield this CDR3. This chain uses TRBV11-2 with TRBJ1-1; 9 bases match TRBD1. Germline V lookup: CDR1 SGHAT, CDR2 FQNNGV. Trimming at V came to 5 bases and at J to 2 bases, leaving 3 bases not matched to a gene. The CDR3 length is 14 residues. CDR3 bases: TGTGCCAGCAGCCGGGACAGGGCAAACACTGAAGCTTTCTTT. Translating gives CASSRDRANTEAFF.

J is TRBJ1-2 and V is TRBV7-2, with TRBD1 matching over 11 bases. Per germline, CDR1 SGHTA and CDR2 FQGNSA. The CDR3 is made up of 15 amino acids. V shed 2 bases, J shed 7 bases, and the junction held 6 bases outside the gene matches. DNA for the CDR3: TGTGCCAGCAGCTTAAAGGGACAGGGGGGTTCTGGCTACACCTTC. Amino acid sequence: CASSLKGQGGSGYTF.

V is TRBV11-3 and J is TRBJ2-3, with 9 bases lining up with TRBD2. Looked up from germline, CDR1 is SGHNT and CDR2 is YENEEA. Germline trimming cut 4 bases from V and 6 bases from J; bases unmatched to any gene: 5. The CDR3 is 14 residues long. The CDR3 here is CASSSGTSMDTQYF. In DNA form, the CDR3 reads TGTGCCAGCAGCTCCGGGACTAGCATGGATACGCAGTATTTT. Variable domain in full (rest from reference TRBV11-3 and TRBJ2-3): EAGVVQSPRYKIIEKKQPVAFWCNPISGHNTLYWYLQNLGQGPELLIRYENEEAVDDSQLPKDRFSAERLKGVDSTLKIQPAELGDSAVYLCASSSGTSMDTQYFGPGTRLTVL.

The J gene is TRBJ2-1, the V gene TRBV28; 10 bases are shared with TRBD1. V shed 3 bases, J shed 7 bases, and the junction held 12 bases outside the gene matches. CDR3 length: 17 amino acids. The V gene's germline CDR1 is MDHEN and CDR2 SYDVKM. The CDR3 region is CASSFLGQGQGNNEQFF. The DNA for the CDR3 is TGTGCCAGCAGTTTCCTGGGTCAGGGACAGGGGAATAATGAGCAGTTCTTC.

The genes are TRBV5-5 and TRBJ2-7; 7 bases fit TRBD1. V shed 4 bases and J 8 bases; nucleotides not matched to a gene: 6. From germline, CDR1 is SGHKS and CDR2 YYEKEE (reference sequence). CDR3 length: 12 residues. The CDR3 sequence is CASSLDRVKQYF. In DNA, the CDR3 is TGTGCCAGCAGCCTTGACAGGGTCAAGCAGTACTTC.

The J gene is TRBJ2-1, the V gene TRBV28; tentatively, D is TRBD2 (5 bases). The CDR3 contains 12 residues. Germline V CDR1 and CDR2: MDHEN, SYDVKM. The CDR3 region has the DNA TGTGCAACGGGAAAAGATAACAATGAGCAGTTCTTC. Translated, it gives CATGKDNNEQFF.

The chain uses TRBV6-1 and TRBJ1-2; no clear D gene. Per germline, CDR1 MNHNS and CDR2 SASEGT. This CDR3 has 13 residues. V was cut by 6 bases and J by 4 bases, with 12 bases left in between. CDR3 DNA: TGTGCCAGCAGAGAATTCACAGCCTATGGCTACACCTTC. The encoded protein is CASREFTAYGYTF.